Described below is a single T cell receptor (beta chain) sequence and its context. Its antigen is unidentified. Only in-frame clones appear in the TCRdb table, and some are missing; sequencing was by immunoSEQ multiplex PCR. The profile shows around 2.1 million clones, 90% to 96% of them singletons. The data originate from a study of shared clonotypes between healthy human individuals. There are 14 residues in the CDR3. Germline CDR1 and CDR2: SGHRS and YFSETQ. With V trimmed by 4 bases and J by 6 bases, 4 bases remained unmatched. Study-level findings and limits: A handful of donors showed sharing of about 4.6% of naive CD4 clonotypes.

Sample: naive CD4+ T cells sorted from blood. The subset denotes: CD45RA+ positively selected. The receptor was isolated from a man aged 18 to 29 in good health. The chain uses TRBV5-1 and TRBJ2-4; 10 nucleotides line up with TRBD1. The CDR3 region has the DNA TGCGCCAGCAGCGACTGGGACAGGGGAAACATTCAGTACTTC. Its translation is CASSDWDRGNIQYF.